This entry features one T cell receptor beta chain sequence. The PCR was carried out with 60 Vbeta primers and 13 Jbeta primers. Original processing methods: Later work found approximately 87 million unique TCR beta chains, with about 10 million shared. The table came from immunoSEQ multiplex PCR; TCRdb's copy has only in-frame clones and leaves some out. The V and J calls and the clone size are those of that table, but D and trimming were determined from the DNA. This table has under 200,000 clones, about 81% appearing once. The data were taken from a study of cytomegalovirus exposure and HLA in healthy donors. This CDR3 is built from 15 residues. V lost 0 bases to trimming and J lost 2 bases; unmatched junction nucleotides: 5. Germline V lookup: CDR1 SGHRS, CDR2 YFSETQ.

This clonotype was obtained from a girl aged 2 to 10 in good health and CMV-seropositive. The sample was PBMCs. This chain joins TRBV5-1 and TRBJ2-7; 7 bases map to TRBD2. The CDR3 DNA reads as TGCGCCAGCAGCTTGGCCGGCGGGACTACCTACGAGCAGTACTTC. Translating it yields CASSLAGGTTYEQYF.